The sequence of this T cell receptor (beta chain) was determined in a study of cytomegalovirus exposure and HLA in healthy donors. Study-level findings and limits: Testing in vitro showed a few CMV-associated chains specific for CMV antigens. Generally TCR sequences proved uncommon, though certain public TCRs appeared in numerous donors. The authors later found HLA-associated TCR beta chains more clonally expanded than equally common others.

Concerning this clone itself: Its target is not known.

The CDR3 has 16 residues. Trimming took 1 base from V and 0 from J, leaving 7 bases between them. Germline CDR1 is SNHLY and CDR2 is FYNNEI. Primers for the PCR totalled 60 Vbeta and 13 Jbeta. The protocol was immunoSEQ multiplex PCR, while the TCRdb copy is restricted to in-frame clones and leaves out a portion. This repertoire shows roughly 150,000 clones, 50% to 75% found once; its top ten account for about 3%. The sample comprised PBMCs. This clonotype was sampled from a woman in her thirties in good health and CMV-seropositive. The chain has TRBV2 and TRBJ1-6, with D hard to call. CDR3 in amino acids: CASSEVGSSYNSPLHF. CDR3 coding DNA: TGTGCCAGCAGTGAAGTCGGGAGCTCCTATAATTCACCCCTCCACTTT.